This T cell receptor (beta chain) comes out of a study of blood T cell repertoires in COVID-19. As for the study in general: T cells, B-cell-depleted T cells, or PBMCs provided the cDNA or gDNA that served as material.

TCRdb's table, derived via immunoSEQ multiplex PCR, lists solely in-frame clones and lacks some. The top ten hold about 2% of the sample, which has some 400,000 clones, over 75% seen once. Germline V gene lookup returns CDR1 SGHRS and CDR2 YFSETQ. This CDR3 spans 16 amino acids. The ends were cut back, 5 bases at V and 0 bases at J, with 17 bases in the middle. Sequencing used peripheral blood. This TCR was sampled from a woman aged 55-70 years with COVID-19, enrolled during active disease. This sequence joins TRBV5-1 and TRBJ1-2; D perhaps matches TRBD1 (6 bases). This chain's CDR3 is CASRPGAGTTNYGYTF. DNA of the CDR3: TGCGCCAGCAGGCCAGGGGCCGGAACCACTAACTATGGCTACACCTTC. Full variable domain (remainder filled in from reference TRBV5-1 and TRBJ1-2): KAGVTQTPRYLIKTRGQQVTLSCSPISGHRSVSWYQQTPGQGLQFLFEYFSETQRNKGNFPGRFSGRQFSNSRSEMNVSTLELGDSALYLCASRPGAGTTNYGYTFGSGTRLTVV.